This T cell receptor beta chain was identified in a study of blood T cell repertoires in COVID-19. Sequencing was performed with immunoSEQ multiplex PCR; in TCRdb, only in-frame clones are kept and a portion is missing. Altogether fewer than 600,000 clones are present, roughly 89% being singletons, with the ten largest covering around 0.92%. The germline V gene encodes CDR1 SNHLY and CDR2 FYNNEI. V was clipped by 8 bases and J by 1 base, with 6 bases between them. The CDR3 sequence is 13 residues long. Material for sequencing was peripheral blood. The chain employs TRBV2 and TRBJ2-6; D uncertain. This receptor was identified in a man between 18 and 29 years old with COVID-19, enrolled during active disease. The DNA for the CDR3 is TGTGCCAGCCTACTTTCTGGGGCCAACGTCCTGACTTTC. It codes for CASLLSGANVLTF.